This passage covers 21 T cell receptor beta chains from one sample sequenced in a study of control samples from healthy donors and cancer patients (dated by TCRdb to 2018 to 2021). Libraries came from the immunoSEQ multiplex PCR assay. TCRdb's version of the immuneACCESS table is confined to in-frame rearrangements and falls short of the full clone set. An unresolved V gene accounts for under half of the shortfall where checked; the remainder is of unknown origin. This sample gives 150,000 to 200,000 clones in total; around 92% of them show up just once. The top ten hold around 2% of the sample. The sample consisted of blood. The receptors stem from a woman aged 40 to 49 in good health.

This chain links TRBV11-2 with TRBJ2-7, with 12 bases fitting TRBD1. The CDR3 is made up of 12 amino acids. The V segment lost 6 bases and the J segment 9 bases; nucleotides outside the gene matches: 3. Germline CDR1 and CDR2: SGHAT and FQNNGV. The CDR3 DNA reads TGTGCCAGCAGGGGACAGGGGGCCCTGCAGTACTTC. It encodes CASRGQGALQYF.

The V and J genes are TRBV27 and TRBJ2-7, with D perhaps given as TRBD1 or TRBD2 (6 bases each). Germline V gene lookup returns CDR1 MNHEY and CDR2 SMNVEV (reference sequence). V gave up 0 bases and J gave up 7 bases, with 13 bases separating them. The CDR3 has 14 residues. The CDR3: CASSLSSGDREQYF. DNA for the CDR3: TGTGCCAGCAGTTTATCGTCGGGAGACAGGGAGCAGTACTTC.

The rearrangement uses TRBV27 and TRBJ2-5; D uncertain. This CDR3 has 13 residues. Germline V lookup: CDR1 MNHEY, CDR2 SMNVEV (reference sequence). V was trimmed by 2 bases and J by 5 bases, leaving 9 bases between them. The CDR3: CASSLSPGETQYF. The CDR3 DNA sequence: TGTGCCAGCAGTTTAAGTCCTGGGGAGACCCAGTACTTC.

The chain links TRBV9 to TRBJ2-2; 12 bases line up with TRBD2. The J segment lost 6 bases and the V segment lost 4 bases, leaving 10 bases of the junction unmatched. Germline V gives CDR1 SGDLS, CDR2 YYNGEE. This CDR3 contains 17 residues. The CDR3, as DNA: TGTGCCAGCAGCTCATCACCCGGACTAGCGGGGCCCGGGGAGCTGTTTTTT. It specifies CASSSSPGLAGPGELFF.

This clone was counted a single time. The rearrangement uses TRBV5-4 and TRBJ2-1; tentatively, D is TRBD2 (6 bases). V lost 2 bases to trimming and J lost 6 bases, with 12 bases between them. Per germline, CDR1 SGHNT and CDR2 YYREEE (reference sequence). The CDR3 contains 14 residues. CDR3 sequence reads: CASSLHGGTNEQFF. The CDR3 DNA follows: TGTGCCAGCAGCTTACACGGGGGAACCAATGAGCAGTTCTTC. Full variable domain (remainder filled in from reference TRBV5-4 and TRBJ2-1): ETGVTQSPTHLIKTRGQQVTLRCSSQSGHNTVSWYQQALGQGPQFIFQYYREEENGRGNFPPRFSGLQFPNYSSELNVNALELDDSALYLCASSLHGGTNEQFFGPGTRLTVL.

The rearrangement uses TRBV18 and TRBJ1-1; D is ambiguous. Germline assignment: CDR1 KGHSH and CDR2 LQKENI. Trimming stripped 3 bases from V and 4 bases from J, with 9 bases between. The CDR3 extends over 13 amino acids. The CDR3 DNA reads TGTGCCAGCTCACCCGGCAGCAGCACTGAAGCTTTCTTT. Protein: CASSPGSSTEAFF.

This clone turned up a few times. The J gene is TRBJ1-2, the V gene TRBV3-1 (or the pseudogene TRBV3-2), with D hard to call. Germline CDR1 and CDR2: LGHDT and YNNKEL (reference sequence). The germline V and J ends were trimmed by 5 bases and 6 bases, with 22 bases remaining between them. This CDR3 region has 16 residues. CDR3 in amino acids: CASSSPLRTPSHGYTF. CDR3 in DNA: TGTGCCAGCAGCTCCCCCTTGAGGACCCCGTCCCATGGCTACACCTTC.

The chain carries TRBV27 and TRBJ1-1, with D possibly matching TRBD1 (6 bases). Germline CDR1 and CDR2: MNHEY and SMNVEV (reference sequence). Between the trimmed V and J ends, which lost 3 bases and 4 bases, there was a span of 9 bases. CDR3 length: 13 amino acids. The CDR3 sequence: CASSFRGGTEAFF. The CDR3 bases are TGTGCCAGCAGTTTCAGGGGCGGCACTGAAGCTTTCTTT.

V usage is TRBV5-4 and J usage is TRBJ1-3; D may be TRBD1 (5 bases). V lost 1 base to trimming and J lost 0 bases, with 14 bases between them. The CDR3 has 17 residues. Germline values: CDR1 SGHNT, CDR2 YYREEE (reference sequence). CDR3 nucleotide sequence: TGTGCCAGCAGCTTGCAGGCGGGGGGAAGCTCTGGAAACACCATATATTTT. Encoded protein: CASSLQAGGSSGNTIYF.

The chain couples TRBV27 to TRBJ1-3; the match to TRBD1 covers 7 bases. This CDR3 has 14 residues. CDR1 is MNHEY and CDR2 is SMNVEV in the germline V gene (reference sequence). Unmatched junction bases numbered 4, after V lost 3 bases and J lost 5 bases. As DNA, the CDR3 is TGTGCCAGCAGTTTGGACAGGTCCCGAAACACCATATATTTT. This codes for CASSLDRSRNTIYF.

This rearrangement joins TRBV2 to TRBJ1-3; a possible D gene is TRBD1 (6 bases). Germline lookup yields CDR1 SNHLY and CDR2 FYNNEI. V dropped 5 bases and J dropped 0 bases, with 14 bases sitting between them. The CDR3 extends over 16 amino acids. The DNA of the CDR3 is TGTGCCAGCAGTCTGGGACAACTCACCTCTGGAAACACCATATATTTT. The encoded protein is CASSLGQLTSGNTIYF.

The chain couples TRBV6-1 to TRBJ2-2; 10 nucleotides agree with TRBD2. The CDR3 totals 16 residues. Looked up from germline, CDR1 is MNHNS and CDR2 is SASEGT. Trimming at V came to 5 bases and at J to 1 base, leaving 4 bases not matched to a gene. Here the CDR3 reads CASSQGTSVNTGELFF. In DNA form, the CDR3 reads TGTGCCAGCAGTCAAGGGACTAGCGTGAACACCGGGGAGCTGTTTTTT.

V gene TRBV27 combines with J gene TRBJ1-1; 7 positions agree with TRBD1. V shed 2 bases and J 1 base; nucleotides not matched to a gene: 10. This CDR3 spans 17 amino acids. The germline CDR1 and CDR2 sequences are MNHEY and SMNVEV (reference sequence). The CDR3 sequence: CASSLSGQGVGNTEAFF. The CDR3 DNA follows: TGTGCCAGCAGTTTAAGTGGGCAGGGGGTGGGGAACACTGAAGCTTTCTTT.

The V call is TRBV3-1 (or the pseudogene TRBV3-2), the J call TRBJ2-3, with D perhaps TRBD1 (6 bases). Looked up from germline, CDR1 is LGHDT and CDR2 is YNNKEL (reference sequence). The V and J ends lost 9 bases and 1 base respectively, with 14 bases between them. CDR3 length: 14 residues. The CDR3 sequence: CASSDGGGTDTQYF. The DNA for the CDR3 is TGTGCCAGTTCCGATGGGGGCGGCACAGATACGCAGTATTTT.

This chain links TRBV2 with TRBJ2-1; D unresolved. The V end lost 3 bases, the J end lost 7 bases, and 7 bases lay between the germline ends. This CDR3 contains 12 residues. Germline V gives CDR1 SNHLY, CDR2 FYNNEI. CDR3 DNA: TGTGCCAGCAGTGATAATCGGAATGAGCAGTTCTTC. Its protein is CASSDNRNEQFF.

The chain has TRBV6-5 and TRBJ1-2; TRBD1 might be the D (5 bases). The V gene's germline CDR1 is MNHEY and CDR2 SVGAGI. The CDR3 totals 13 residues. Trimming took 10 bases from V and 8 from J, leaving 20 bases between them. In nucleotides, the CDR3 is TGTGCCACCGTCTATGTGCAGGGAGGCGGCTACACCTTC. It is translated as CATVYVQGGGYTF.

This clone was recorded only once. V is TRBV19 and J is TRBJ1-1, with 8 nucleotides matching TRBD1. CDR1 LNHDA and CDR2 SQIVND come from the germline V gene (reference sequence). Trimming cost V 8 bases and J 6 bases; bases outside gene matches: 17. The CDR3 loop spans 16 amino acids. CDR3: CASLRKGQARGPEAFF. The CDR3 DNA reads as TGTGCCAGTCTCCGAAAGGGACAGGCCCGGGGACCTGAAGCTTTCTTT.

V gene TRBV7-3 combines with J gene TRBJ2-1; TRBD2 agrees at 7 bases. The length of the CDR3 is 16 residues. The germline V gene has CDR1 SGHTA and CDR2 FQGTGA. V shed 0 bases, J shed 4 bases, and the junction held 6 bases outside the gene matches. CDR3 nucleotide sequence: TGTGCCAGCAGCTTAACAGCCAGCGGGGTATACAATGAGCAGTTCTTC. Its protein product is CASSLTASGVYNEQFF. The variable domain in full, with the rest retrieved from reference TRBV7-3 and TRBJ2-1, is GAGVSQTPSNKVTEKGKYVELRCDPISGHTALYWYRQSLGQGPEFLIYFQGTGAADDSGLPNDRFFAVRPEGSVSTLKIQRTERGDSAVYLCASSLTASGVYNEQFFGPGTRLTVL.

This clone showed up just once. V and J are TRBV13 and TRBJ2-1, with 9 bases aligning to TRBD2. The germline CDR1 and CDR2 sequences are PRHDT and FYEKMQ (reference sequence). The junction had 7 bases not matched to a gene; V was cut back by 0 bases and J by 10 bases. The CDR3 sequence is 15 residues long. The CDR3 loop is CASSLGSGGRGEQFF. The CDR3 DNA follows: TGTGCCAGCAGCTTAGGGAGCGGGGGGAGGGGAGAGCAGTTCTTC.

V gene TRBV5-5 combines with J gene TRBJ2-1; possibly TRBD2 for D (6 bases). Germline V gives CDR1 SGHKS, CDR2 YYEKEE (reference sequence). Trimming took 4 bases from V and 5 from J, leaving 13 bases between them. The CDR3 spans 14 residues. CDR3 in amino acids: CASSPGTGNNEQFF. As DNA, the CDR3 is TGTGCCAGCAGCCCTGGGACTGGGAACAATGAGCAGTTCTTC.

The chain links TRBV5-1 to TRBJ2-5; weak D call: TRBD1 (6 bases). The germline gives CDR1 SGHRS, CDR2 YFSETQ. This CDR3 has 14 amino acids. Trimming stripped 2 bases from V and 2 bases from J, with 10 bases between. Here the CDR3 reads CASSLADRQETQYF. CDR3 in DNA: TGCGCCAGCAGCTTAGCGGACAGACAAGAGACCCAGTACTTC.